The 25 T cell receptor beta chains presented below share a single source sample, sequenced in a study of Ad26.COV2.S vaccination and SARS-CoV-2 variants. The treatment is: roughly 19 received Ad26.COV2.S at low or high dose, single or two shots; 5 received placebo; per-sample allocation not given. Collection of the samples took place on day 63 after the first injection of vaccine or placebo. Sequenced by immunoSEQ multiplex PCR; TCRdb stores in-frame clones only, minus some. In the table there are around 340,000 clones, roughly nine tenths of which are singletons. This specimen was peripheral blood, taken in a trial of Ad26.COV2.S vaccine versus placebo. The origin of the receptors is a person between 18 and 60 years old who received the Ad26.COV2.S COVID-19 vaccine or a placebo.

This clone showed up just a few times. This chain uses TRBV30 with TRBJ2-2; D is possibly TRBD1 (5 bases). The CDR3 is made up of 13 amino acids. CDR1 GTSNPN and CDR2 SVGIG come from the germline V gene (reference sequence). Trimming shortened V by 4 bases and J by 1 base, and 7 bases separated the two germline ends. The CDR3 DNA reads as TGTGCCTGGATCCAGGGGAACACCGGGGAGCTGTTTTTT. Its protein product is CAWIQGNTGELFF.

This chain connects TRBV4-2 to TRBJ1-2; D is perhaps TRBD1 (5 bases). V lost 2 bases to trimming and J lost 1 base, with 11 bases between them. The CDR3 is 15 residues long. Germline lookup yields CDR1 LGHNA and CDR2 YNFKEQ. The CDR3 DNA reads TGTGCCAGCAGCCAATTGACAGCTCTTAACTATGGCTACACCTTC. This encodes CASSQLTALNYGYTF.

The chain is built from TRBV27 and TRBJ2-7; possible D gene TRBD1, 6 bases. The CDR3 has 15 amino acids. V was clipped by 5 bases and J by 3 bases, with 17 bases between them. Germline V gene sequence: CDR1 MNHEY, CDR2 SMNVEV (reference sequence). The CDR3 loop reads CASSPQGFLFYEQYF. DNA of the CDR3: TGTGCCAGCAGTCCCCAGGGGTTCCTGTTCTACGAGCAGTACTTC.

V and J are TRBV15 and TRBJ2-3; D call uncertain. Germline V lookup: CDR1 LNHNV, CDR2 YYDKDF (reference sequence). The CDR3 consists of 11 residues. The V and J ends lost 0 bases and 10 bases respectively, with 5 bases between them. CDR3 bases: TGTGCCACCAGCAGAGATCAAGCGCAGTATTTT. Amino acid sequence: CATSRDQAQYF.

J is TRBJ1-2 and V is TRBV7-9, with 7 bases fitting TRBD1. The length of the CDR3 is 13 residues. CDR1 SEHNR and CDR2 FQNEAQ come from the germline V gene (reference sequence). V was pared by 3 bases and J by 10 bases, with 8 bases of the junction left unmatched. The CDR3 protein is CASSFRQGDFYTF. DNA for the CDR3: TGTGCCAGCAGCTTCAGGCAGGGGGATTTCTACACCTTC.

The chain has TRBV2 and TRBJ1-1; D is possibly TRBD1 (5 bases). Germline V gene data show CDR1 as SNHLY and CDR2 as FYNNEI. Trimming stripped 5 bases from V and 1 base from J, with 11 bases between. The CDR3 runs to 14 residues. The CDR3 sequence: CASSWDRGNTEAFF. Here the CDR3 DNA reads TGTGCCAGCAGTTGGGACCGGGGGAACACTGAAGCTTTCTTT.

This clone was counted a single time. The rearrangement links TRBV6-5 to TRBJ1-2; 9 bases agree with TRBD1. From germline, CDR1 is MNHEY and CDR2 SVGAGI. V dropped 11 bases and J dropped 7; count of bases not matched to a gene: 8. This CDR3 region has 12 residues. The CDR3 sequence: CAAQGATLGYTF. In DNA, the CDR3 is TGTGCCGCACAGGGGGCGACGCTTGGCTACACCTTC.

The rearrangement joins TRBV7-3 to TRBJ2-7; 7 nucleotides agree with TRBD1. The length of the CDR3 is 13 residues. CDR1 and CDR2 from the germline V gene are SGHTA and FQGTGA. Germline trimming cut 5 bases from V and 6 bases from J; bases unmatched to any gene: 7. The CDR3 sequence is CASSNRTGVEQYF. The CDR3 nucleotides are TGTGCCAGCAGCAACAGGACAGGCGTCGAGCAGTACTTC. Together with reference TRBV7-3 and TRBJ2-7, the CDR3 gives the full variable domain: GAGVSQTPSNKVTEKGKYVELRCDPISGHTALYWYRQSLGQGPEFLIYFQGTGAADDSGLPNDRFFAVRPEGSVSTLKIQRTERGDSAVYLCASSNRTGVEQYFGPGTRLTVT.

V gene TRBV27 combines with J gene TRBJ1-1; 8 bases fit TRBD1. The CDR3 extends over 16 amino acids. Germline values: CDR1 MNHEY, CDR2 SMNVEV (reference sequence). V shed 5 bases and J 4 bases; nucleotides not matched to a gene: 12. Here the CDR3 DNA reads TGTGCCAGCAGTCTAGGGACAGGAGGCGGTAGCACTGAAGCTTTCTTT. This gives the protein CASSLGTGGGSTEAFF.

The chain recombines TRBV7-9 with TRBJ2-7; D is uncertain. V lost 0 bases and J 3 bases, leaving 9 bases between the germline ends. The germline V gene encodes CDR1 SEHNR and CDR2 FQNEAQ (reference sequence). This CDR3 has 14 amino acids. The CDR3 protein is CASSLADGYYEQYF. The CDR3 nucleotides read TGTGCCAGCAGCTTAGCGGACGGTTACTACGAGCAGTACTTC.

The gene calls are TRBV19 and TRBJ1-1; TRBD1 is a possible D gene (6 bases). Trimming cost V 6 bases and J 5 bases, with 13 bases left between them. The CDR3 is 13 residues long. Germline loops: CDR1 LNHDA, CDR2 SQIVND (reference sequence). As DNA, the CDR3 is TGTGCCAGTAGCTCTACAGGGAGGACTGAAGCTTTCTTT. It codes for CASSSTGRTEAFF.

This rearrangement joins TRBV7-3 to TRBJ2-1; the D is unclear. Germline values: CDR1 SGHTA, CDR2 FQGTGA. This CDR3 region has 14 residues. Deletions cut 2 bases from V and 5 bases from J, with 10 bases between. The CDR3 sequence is CASSLLSGNNEQFF. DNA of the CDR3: TGTGCCAGCAGCTTACTAAGTGGCAACAATGAGCAGTTCTTC.

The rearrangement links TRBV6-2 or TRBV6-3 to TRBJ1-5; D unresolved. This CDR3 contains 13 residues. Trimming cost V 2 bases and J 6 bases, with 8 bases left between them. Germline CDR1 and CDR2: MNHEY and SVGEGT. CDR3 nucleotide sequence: TGTGCCAGCAGTTACCTTTTGGGTCAGCCCCAGCATTTT. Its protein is CASSYLLGQPQHF.

CDR3 DNA sequence: TGTGCCAGCTCACCGGGACAGGGTGGTCAGCCCCAGCATTTT. As protein: CASSPGQGGQPQHF. V and J are TRBV18 and TRBJ1-5, with 9 positions matching TRBD1. This CDR3 spans 14 amino acids. Germline V gene data show CDR1 as KGHSH and CDR2 as LQKENI. The ends lost 3 bases at V and 6 bases at J; junction bases unmatched: 3. Complete variable domain (other parts from reference TRBV18 and TRBJ1-5): NAGVMQNPRHLVRRRGQEARLRCSPMKGHSHVYWYRQLPEEGLKFMVYLQKENIIDESGMPKERFSAEFPKEGPSILRIQQVVRGDSAAYFCASSPGQGGQPQHFGDGTRLSIL.

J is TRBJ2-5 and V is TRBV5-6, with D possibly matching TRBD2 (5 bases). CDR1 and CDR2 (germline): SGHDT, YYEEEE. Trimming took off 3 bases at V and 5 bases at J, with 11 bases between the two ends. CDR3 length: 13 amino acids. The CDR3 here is CASSSRGPETQYF. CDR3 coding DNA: TGTGCCAGCAGCTCAAGAGGGCCTGAGACCCAGTACTTC.

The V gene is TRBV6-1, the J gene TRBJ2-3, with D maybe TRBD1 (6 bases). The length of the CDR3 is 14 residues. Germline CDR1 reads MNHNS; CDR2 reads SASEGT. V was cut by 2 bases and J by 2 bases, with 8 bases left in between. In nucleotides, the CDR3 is TGTGCCAGCAGTGAAAGGGGGATCACAGATACGCAGTATTTT. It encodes CASSERGITDTQYF.

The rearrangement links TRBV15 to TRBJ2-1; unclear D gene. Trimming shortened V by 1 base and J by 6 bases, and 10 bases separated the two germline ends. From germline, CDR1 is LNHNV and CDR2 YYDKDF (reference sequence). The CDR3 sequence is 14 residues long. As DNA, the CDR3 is TGTGCCACCAGCAGAGTACACGGGTCCAATGAGCAGTTCTTC. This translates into CATSRVHGSNEQFF.

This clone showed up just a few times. The chain's CDR3 is CASSLSAGNEQFF. DNA for the CDR3: TGTGCCAGCAGTTTATCGGCGGGCAATGAGCAGTTCTTC. The chain has TRBV12-3 or TRBV12-4 and TRBJ2-1; D is perhaps TRBD2 (5 bases). CDR3 length: 13 amino acids. V was clipped by 2 bases and J by 6 bases, with 8 bases between them.

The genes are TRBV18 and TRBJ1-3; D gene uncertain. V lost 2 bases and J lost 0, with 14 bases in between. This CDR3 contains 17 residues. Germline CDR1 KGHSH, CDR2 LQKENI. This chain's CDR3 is CASSPNNVGLSGNTIYF. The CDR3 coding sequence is TGTGCCAGCTCACCAAATAACGTGGGCCTCTCTGGAAACACCATATATTTT. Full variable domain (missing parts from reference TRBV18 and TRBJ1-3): NAGVMQNPRHLVRRRGQEARLRCSPMKGHSHVYWYRQLPEEGLKFMVYLQKENIIDESGMPKERFSAEFPKEGPSILRIQQVVRGDSAAYFCASSPNNVGLSGNTIYFGEGSWLTVV.

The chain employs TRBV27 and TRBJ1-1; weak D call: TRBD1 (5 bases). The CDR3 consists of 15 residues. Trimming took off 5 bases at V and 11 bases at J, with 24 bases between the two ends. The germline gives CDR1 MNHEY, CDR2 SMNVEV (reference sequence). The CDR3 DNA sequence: TGTGCCAGCAGTCTCCACCGGGACTCCTACGGCGAGGCTTTCTTT. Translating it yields CASSLHRDSYGEAFF.

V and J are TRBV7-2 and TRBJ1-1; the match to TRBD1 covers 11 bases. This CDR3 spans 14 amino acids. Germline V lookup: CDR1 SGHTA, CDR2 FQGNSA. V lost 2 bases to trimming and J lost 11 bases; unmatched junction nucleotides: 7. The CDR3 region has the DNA TGTGCCAGCAGCTTATCTCCGGACAGGGGGCAGGCTTTCTTT. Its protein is CASSLSPDRGQAFF. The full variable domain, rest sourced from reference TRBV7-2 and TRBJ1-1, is GAGVSQSPSNKVTEKGKDVELRCDPISGHTALYWYRQSLGQGLEFLIYFQGNSAPDKSGLPSDRFSAERTGGSVSTLTIQRTQQEDSAVYLCASSLSPDRGQAFFGQGTRLTVV.

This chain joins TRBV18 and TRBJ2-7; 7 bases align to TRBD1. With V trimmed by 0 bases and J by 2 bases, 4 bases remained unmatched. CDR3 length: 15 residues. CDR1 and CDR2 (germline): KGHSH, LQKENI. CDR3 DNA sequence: TGTGCCAGCTCACCACCGGGGACAGAAGCCTACGAGCAGTACTTC. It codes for CASSPPGTEAYEQYF.

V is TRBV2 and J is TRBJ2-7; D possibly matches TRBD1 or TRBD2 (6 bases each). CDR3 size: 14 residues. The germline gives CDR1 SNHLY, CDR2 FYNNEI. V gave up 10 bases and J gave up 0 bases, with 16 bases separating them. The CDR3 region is CATIPTGASYEQYF. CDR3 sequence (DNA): TGTGCCACCATCCCGACGGGGGCCTCCTACGAGCAGTACTTC.

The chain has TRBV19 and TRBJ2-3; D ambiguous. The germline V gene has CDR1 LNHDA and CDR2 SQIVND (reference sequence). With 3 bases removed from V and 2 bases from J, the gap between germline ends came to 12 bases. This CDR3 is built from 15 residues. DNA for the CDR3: TGTGCCAGTAGTATTCAGGATCTACCCACAGATACGCAGTATTTT. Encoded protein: CASSIQDLPTDTQYF.

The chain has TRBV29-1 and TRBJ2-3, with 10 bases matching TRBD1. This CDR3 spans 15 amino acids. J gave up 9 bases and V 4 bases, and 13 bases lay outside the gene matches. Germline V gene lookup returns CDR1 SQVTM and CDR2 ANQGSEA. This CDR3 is CSVGKRQGASGTQYF. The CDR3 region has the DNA TGCAGCGTTGGGAAGCGACAGGGGGCGTCGGGAACGCAGTATTTT.